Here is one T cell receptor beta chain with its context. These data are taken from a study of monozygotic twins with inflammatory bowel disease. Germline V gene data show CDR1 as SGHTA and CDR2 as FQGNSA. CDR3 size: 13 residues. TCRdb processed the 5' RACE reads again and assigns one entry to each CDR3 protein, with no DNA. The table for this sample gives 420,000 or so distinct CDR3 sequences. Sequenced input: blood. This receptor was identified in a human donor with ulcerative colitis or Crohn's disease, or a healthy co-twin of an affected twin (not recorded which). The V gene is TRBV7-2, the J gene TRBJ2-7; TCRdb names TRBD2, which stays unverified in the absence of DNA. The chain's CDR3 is CASSSRTSGEQYF.